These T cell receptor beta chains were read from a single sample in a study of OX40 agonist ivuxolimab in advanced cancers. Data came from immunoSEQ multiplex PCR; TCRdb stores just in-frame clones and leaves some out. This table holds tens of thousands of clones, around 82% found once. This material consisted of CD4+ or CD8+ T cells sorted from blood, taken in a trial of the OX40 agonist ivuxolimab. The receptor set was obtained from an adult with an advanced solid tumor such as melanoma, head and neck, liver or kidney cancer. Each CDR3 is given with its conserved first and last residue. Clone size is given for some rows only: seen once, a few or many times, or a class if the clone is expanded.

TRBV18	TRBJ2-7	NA	CASSPGNRGNYEQYF
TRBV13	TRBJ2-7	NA	CASSPTWGSFYEQYF
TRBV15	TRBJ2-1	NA	CATSREGGEVGQFF
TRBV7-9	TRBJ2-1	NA	CASSYPGGLPYNEQFF
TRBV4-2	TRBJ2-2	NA	CASSDGTRITGELFF
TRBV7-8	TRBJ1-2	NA	CASSLDGYGYTF
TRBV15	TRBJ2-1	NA	CATSRAIGENEQFF
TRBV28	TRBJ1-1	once	CASSSISRTEAFF
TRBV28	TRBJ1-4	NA	CASSFVTGGDEKLFF
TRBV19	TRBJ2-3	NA	CASSIRPGTGATDTQYF
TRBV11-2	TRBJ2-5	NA	CASSLDQETQYF
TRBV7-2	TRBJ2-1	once	CASSLGGRGQTDNEQFF
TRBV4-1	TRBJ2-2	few	CASSPSTANTGELFF
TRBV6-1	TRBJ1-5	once	CASSDQLYSNQPQHF
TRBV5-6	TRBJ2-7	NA	CASRFWEGIYEQYF
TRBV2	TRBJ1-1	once	CASIADRDTEAFF
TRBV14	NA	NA	CASSHTLGPYEQYF
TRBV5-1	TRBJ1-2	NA	CASSPQGSNYGYTF
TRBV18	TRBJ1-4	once	CASSIGGPQEKLFF
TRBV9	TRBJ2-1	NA	CASSVGEGPYNEQFF
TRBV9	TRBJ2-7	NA	CASSVEGGSSYEQYF
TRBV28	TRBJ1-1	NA	CASSLGYGNTEAFF
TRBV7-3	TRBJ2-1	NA	CASSLRQDGEQFF
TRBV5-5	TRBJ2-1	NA	CASSQRSLGTYNEQFF
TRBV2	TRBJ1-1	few	CASRLGYLGSTEAFF
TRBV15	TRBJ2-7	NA	CATSRNLGTYEQYF
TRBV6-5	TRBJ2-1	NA	CASTDSGTDEQFF
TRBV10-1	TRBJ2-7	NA	CASSESGSGEQYF
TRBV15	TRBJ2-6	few	CASRRSGANVLTF
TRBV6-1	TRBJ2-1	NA	CASSDAGQGTRNEQFF
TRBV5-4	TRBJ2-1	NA	CASSLGSGTYNEQFF
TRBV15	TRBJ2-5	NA	CATSRDKFAGQGGETQYF
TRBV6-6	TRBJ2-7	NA	CASSYRQGGEQYF
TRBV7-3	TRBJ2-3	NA	CASSLGVEDTQYF
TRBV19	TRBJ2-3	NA	CASSTPDGELAQYF